The clone carrying this TCR beta chain was seen many times. CDR3 size: 15 residues. Trimming removed 3 bases from V and 1 base from J; junction bases left unmatched: 5. Germline lookup yields CDR1 LGHDT and CDR2 YNNKEL (reference sequence). The data belong to a study of early T cells in non-severe SARS-CoV-2 infection. MiXCR, run by TCRdb on the 5' RACE reads, gives a single entry per CDR3 protein. The sample records 40,000 to 60,000 distinct CDR3 sequences, about 4.6% being singletons. This TCR derives from an adult who was a healthcare worker with PCR-confirmed SARS-CoV-2 infection or an uninfected control (not recorded which). The sequencing input was whole blood. V gene TRBV3-1 combines with J gene TRBJ1-1, with 7 bases matching TRBD1. The CDR3 coding sequence is TGTGCCAGCAGCCAGGCTTGGACAGGGAACACTGAAGCTTTCTTT. It yields the protein CASSQAWTGNTEAFF.